A single T cell receptor (beta chain) is shown here with its context. Its antigen is undetermined. This entry comes from a study of vaccination effects on CD4 cells after COVID-19. For the study at large: Two convalescent patients were sampled 16 days and one week before vaccination.

Prior to sequencing, the ViraFEST assay stimulated PBMC with viral peptide pools, which expanded the antigen-specific CD4+ T cells. Following an approximately eleven-day culture, CD4+ T cells were purified. Their SARS-CoV-2 infection, verified by PCR, occurred between March and December 2020. About 1.8 million PBMC were seeded per well and grown in the presence of about 9.6 IU/ml IL-2 and 8.5 to 10 ug/ml peptides. The data were produced by immunoSEQ multiplex PCR, yet TCRdb's version contains in-frame clones alone and is incomplete. Among approximately 24,000 clones, 76% were seen once, and the ten largest hold 16%. CDR3 size: 18 residues. CDR1 MGHRA and CDR2 YSYEKL come from the germline V gene. The V segment lost 1 base and the J segment 0 bases; nucleotides outside the gene matches: 9.

The sample in question was CD4+ T cells from PBMCs cultured with SARS-CoV-2 spike peptides, obtained before COVID-19 vaccination. The origin of this receptor is a human donor who had a prior SARS-CoV-2 infection. This chain joins TRBV4-1 and TRBJ2-1, with TRBD2 matching 7 bases. CDR3 DNA sequence: TGCGCCAGCAGCCAAGGGTACCGGACTAGGCGCTCCTACAATGAGCAGTTCTTC. Protein product: CASSQGYRTRRSYNEQFF.